A single sample is the source of the 31 T cell receptor beta chains below, sequenced in a study of cytomegalovirus exposure and HLA in healthy donors. The PCR contained 60 Vbeta and 13 Jbeta primers. TCRdb's table, derived via immunoSEQ multiplex PCR, lists solely in-frame clones and lacks some. The sample lists around 120,000 clones, roughly 80% occurring once. Sequenced material: PBMCs. These receptors originate from a woman in her thirties or forties in good health and CMV-seronegative.

The rearrangement uses TRBV9 and TRBJ2-2; 9 nucleotides line up with TRBD1. The ends lost 3 bases at V and 5 bases at J; junction bases unmatched: 8. Germline V lookup: CDR1 SGDLS, CDR2 YYNGEE. The CDR3 has 16 residues. CDR3: CASSETGTGRTGELFF. In nucleotides, the CDR3 is TGTGCCAGCAGCGAGACCGGGACAGGGCGAACCGGGGAGCTGTTTTTT.

This clone was observed once. One junction end does not reproduce the germline sequence, and a read error may be involved. The gene calls are TRBV15 and TRBJ2-2; 8 bases line up with TRBD2. The germline gives CDR1 LNHNV, CDR2 YYDKDF (reference sequence). CDR3 length equals 16 residues. In DNA, the CDR3 is TGTGCCGCCAGCAGAGATCCCGGGAGGGCCCTTGGGGAGCTGTTTTTT. Translating it yields CAASRDPGRALGELFF.

The genes are TRBV7-9 and TRBJ2-1, with a weak D call TRBD2 (5 bases). Germline CDR1 SEHNR, CDR2 FQNEAQ (reference sequence). Trimming removed 5 bases from V and 8 bases from J, with 13 bases in between. This CDR3 region has 13 residues. CDR3: CASSAALSDEQFF. CDR3 bases: TGTGCCAGCAGCGCGGCCCTTAGCGATGAGCAGTTCTTC.

The chain recombines TRBV11-2 with TRBJ1-2; 8 nucleotides match TRBD1. Germline loops: CDR1 SGHAT, CDR2 FQNNGV. This CDR3 is built from 15 residues. Trimming removed 0 bases from V and 4 bases from J; junction bases left unmatched: 4. DNA of the CDR3: TGTGCCAGCAGCTTAGATTATGGACAGGGCTATGGCTACACCTTC. Translated: CASSLDYGQGYGYTF.

This chain links TRBV7-2 with TRBJ2-3, with D tentatively TRBD2 (6 bases). Trimming took 5 bases from V and 7 from J, leaving 16 bases between them. The germline CDR1 and CDR2 sequences are SGHTA and FQGNSA. The CDR3 contains 14 residues. The CDR3 reads CASSSDPGVNTQYF. The CDR3 DNA reads TGTGCCAGCAGCAGTGACCCGGGGGTAAATACGCAGTATTTT. Full variable domain (rest looked up from reference TRBV7-2 and TRBJ2-3): GAGVSQSPSNKVTEKGKDVELRCDPISGHTALYWYRQSLGQGLEFLIYFQGNSAPDKSGLPSDRFSAERTGGSVSTLTIQRTQQEDSAVYLCASSSDPGVNTQYFGPGTRLTVL.

The chain has TRBV28 and TRBJ2-3, with 7 positions matching TRBD1. V lost 1 base and J lost 4; bases outside the gene matches: 5. The CDR3 extends over 15 amino acids. The V gene's germline CDR1 is MDHEN and CDR2 SYDVKM. The CDR3 is CASSLSGTAPDTQYF. CDR3 DNA: TGTGCCAGCAGTTTATCTGGGACAGCACCAGATACGCAGTATTTT.

In regard to this clone: One junction end disagrees with the germline gene, perhaps due to a read error. The gene calls are TRBV7-7 and TRBJ2-1; 9 bases are a match to TRBD1. The length of the CDR3 is 15 residues. Germline V gene data show CDR1 as SSHAT and CDR2 as FNYEAQ (reference sequence). Written as DNA, the CDR3 is TGTGCTAGCAGCTCCGGGACAGGGAATTTGAATGAGCAGTTCTTC. Its translation is CASSSGTGNLNEQFF.

The V gene is TRBV2, the J gene TRBJ1-1; TRBD1 matches at 9 bases. V lost 8 bases, J lost 6 bases, and 7 bases stayed unmatched. Per germline, CDR1 SNHLY and CDR2 FYNNEI. The CDR3 covers 13 residues. In nucleotides, the CDR3 is TGTGCCAGCCGGGACAGGGCTCCCGCTGAAGCTTTCTTT. This gives the protein CASRDRAPAEAFF.

This rearrangement joins TRBV28 to TRBJ1-2; D possibly corresponds to TRBD1 (5 bases). Germline CDR1 and CDR2: MDHEN and SYDVKM. V was clipped by 2 bases and J by 2 bases, with 12 bases between them. This CDR3 has 15 residues. CDR3 loop: CASSLQGIWNYGYTF. CDR3 coding DNA: TGTGCCAGCAGTTTACAGGGTATTTGGAACTATGGCTACACCTTC.

The chain combines TRBV4-2 with TRBJ1-2, with a possible D match to TRBD1 (6 bases). Trimming cost V 4 bases and J 4 bases, with 16 bases left between them. The CDR3 is 15 amino acids. CDR1 is LGHNA and CDR2 is YNFKEQ in the germline V gene. CDR3 bases: TGTGCCAGCAGCCCATCCCGTGGACAGATCTATGGCTACACCTTC. Its translation is CASSPSRGQIYGYTF.

The chain recombines TRBV28 with TRBJ2-7, with TRBD2 identical over 11 bases. The CDR3 spans 15 residues. Trimming at V came to 4 bases and at J to 6 bases, leaving 8 bases not matched to a gene. CDR1 and CDR2 from the germline V gene are MDHEN and SYDVKM. CDR3 amino acids: CASSSRTSGLGEQYF. The CDR3 nucleotides are TGTGCCAGCAGTTCTAGGACTAGCGGGTTAGGCGAGCAGTACTTC.

The V call is TRBV4-1, the J call TRBJ1-3; D gene unclear. Trimming left V 2 bases short and J 3 bases short, with 17 bases between. The CDR3 has 17 residues. CDR1 MGHRA and CDR2 YSYEKL come from the germline V gene. The CDR3 loop is CASSQSPPQAVGNTIYF. CDR3 in DNA: TGCGCCAGCAGCCAATCCCCCCCCCAGGCCGTTGGAAACACCATATATTTT.

V is TRBV2 and J is TRBJ2-2; D not certain. The germline V gene has CDR1 SNHLY and CDR2 FYNNEI. Trimming pared 8 bases from V and 3 bases from J, leaving 13 bases between. The CDR3 has 14 amino acids. The CDR3 loop is CASLEVAHTGELFF. In nucleotides, the CDR3 is TGTGCCAGCCTCGAGGTAGCCCACACCGGGGAGCTGTTTTTT. Full variable domain (remainder filled in from reference TRBV2 and TRBJ2-2): EPEVTQTPSHQVTQMGQEVILRCVPISNHLYFYWYRQILGQKVEFLVSFYNNEISEKSEIFDDQFSVERPDGSNFTLKIRSTKLEDSAMYFCASLEVAHTGELFFGEGSRLTVL.

V and J are TRBV4-1 and TRBJ2-5, with no clear D. Germline lookup yields CDR1 MGHRA and CDR2 YSYEKL. This CDR3 is 15 amino acids long. The V end lost 1 base, the J end lost 1 base, and 10 bases lay between the germline ends. The CDR3 protein is CASSQGSRSQETQYF. The CDR3 nucleotides read TGCGCCAGCAGCCAAGGATCGCGGAGCCAAGAGACCCAGTACTTC.

This chain uses TRBV5-1 with TRBJ1-2, with 7 bases fitting TRBD1. The ends lost 4 bases at V and 13 bases at J; junction bases unmatched: 13. The CDR3 sequence is 13 residues long. Germline CDR1 SGHRS, CDR2 YFSETQ. The CDR3 DNA sequence: TGCGCCAGCAGCCTCGACCGCGACAGGGCAACCACCTTC. This encodes CASSLDRDRATTF. Full variable domain (missing parts from reference TRBV5-1 and TRBJ1-2): KAGVTQTPRYLIKTRGQQVTLSCSPISGHRSVSWYQQTPGQGLQFLFEYFSETQRNKGNFPGRFSGRQFSNSRSEMNVSTLELGDSALYLCASSLDRDRATTFGSGTRLTVV.

This clone occurred a few times. J is TRBJ2-3 and V is TRBV5-4; 9 bases map to TRBD2. J lost 1 base, V lost 0 bases, and 9 bases had no gene match. This CDR3 contains 18 residues. In germline, CDR1 is SGHNT, CDR2 YYREEE (reference sequence). The CDR3 loop reads CASSLGGASGTRTDTQYF. CDR3 in DNA: TGTGCCAGCAGCTTGGGGGGGGCTAGCGGGACCCGCACAGATACGCAGTATTTT. Filled out from reference TRBV5-4 and TRBJ2-3, the complete variable domain reads ETGVTQSPTHLIKTRGQQVTLRCSSQSGHNTVSWYQQALGQGPQFIFQYYREEENGRGNFPPRFSGLQFPNYSSELNVNALELDDSALYLCASSLGGASGTRTDTQYFGPGTRLTVL.

The CDR3 spells CASRRFTGLGSNEQFF. DNA of the CDR3: TGTGCCAGCAGGAGGTTCACAGGGCTCGGGTCCAATGAGCAGTTCTTC. This rearrangement joins TRBV5-6 to TRBJ2-1; possibly TRBD1 for D (6 bases). The CDR3 is made up of 16 amino acids. Germline V lookup: CDR1 SGHDT, CDR2 YYEEEE. The V end was cut by 5 bases, the J end by 6 bases, with 21 bases between.

The gene calls are TRBV25-1 and TRBJ1-1; D ambiguous. The CDR3 spans 14 residues. Trimming removed 3 bases at V and 1 base at J, with 9 bases between. Germline CDR1 reads MGHDK; CDR2 reads SYGVNS. CDR3 DNA sequence: TGTGCCAGCAGTGAGAGGCGTCCGAACACTGAAGCTTTCTTT. Encoded protein: CASSERRPNTEAFF.

The chain employs TRBV28 and TRBJ2-3; weak D call: TRBD2 (5 bases). Germline values: CDR1 MDHEN, CDR2 SYDVKM. V shed 4 bases and J shed 1 base, with 9 bases lying between them. The CDR3 extends over 14 amino acids. The CDR3 sequence: CASSSSWRTDTQYF. The DNA of the CDR3 is TGTGCCAGCAGTTCTAGCTGGCGCACAGATACGCAGTATTTT.

V usage is TRBV2 and J usage is TRBJ1-5; 7 bases fit TRBD1. CDR1 and CDR2 from the germline V gene are SNHLY and FYNNEI. V trimming: 8 bases; J trimming: 3 bases; junction bases outside the gene matches: 4. The CDR3 runs 13 residues. This CDR3 is CASHGTDNQPQHF. The CDR3 nucleotides are TGTGCCAGCCACGGGACAGACAATCAGCCCCAGCATTTT.

The chain recombines TRBV11-2 with TRBJ2-3; D not resolved. The germline V gene encodes CDR1 SGHAT and CDR2 FQNNGV. The CDR3 sequence is 13 residues long. V was cut by 2 bases and J by 2 bases, with 5 bases left in between. In DNA, the CDR3 is TGTGCCAGCAGCTTATTCAACACAGATACGCAGTATTTT. Its protein product is CASSLFNTDTQYF.

The V call is TRBV13, the J call TRBJ2-4, with 7 nucleotides matching TRBD2. This CDR3 is 17 amino acids long. Looked up from germline, CDR1 is PRHDT and CDR2 is FYEKMQ (reference sequence). With 5 bases clipped from V and 0 bases from J, the junction kept 10 bases outside the gene matches. The CDR3: CASSPGSGGLAKNIQYF. The CDR3 region has the DNA TGTGCCAGCAGCCCTGGATCGGGGGGACTAGCCAAAAACATTCAGTACTTC.

The chain recombines TRBV9 with TRBJ1-6, with 8 bases aligning to TRBD1. V dropped 3 bases and J dropped 7; count of bases not matched to a gene: 3. Germline V CDR1 and CDR2: SGDLS, YYNGEE. The length of the CDR3 is 14 residues. CDR3 sequence: CASSGRQGNSPLHF. The DNA of the CDR3 is TGTGCCAGCAGCGGGCGACAGGGGAATTCACCCCTCCACTTT.

The chain is built from TRBV10-3 and TRBJ2-7; TRBD1 matches at 11 bases. V dropped 0 bases and J dropped 6; count of bases not matched to a gene: 4. From germline, CDR1 is ENHRY and CDR2 SYGVKD. There are 15 residues in the CDR3. CDR3 in amino acids: CAISESIGTGGEQYF. The CDR3 DNA reads TGTGCCATCAGTGAGTCGATCGGGACAGGGGGCGAGCAGTACTTC.

V and J are TRBV29-1 and TRBJ2-7; TRBD1 is a possible D gene (6 bases). Trimming took 2 bases from V and 3 from J, leaving 11 bases between them. The germline V gene encodes CDR1 SQVTM and CDR2 ANQGSEA. This CDR3 is 13 amino acids long. The CDR3: CSVESRGGYEQYF. In nucleotides, the CDR3 is TGCAGCGTTGAATCCAGGGGTGGCTACGAGCAGTACTTC.

V is TRBV9 and J is TRBJ2-7; 7 positions match TRBD1. Germline CDR1 and CDR2: SGDLS and YYNGEE. Trimming at V came to 6 bases and at J to 0 bases, leaving 15 bases not matched to a gene. This CDR3 is 17 amino acids long. The CDR3 nucleotides are TGTGCCAGCAACTTGAGATCCTGGGGACAGAGCTCCTACGAGCAGTACTTC. Protein product: CASNLRSWGQSSYEQYF.

The chain is built from TRBV4-1 and TRBJ2-7; 7 bases are a match to TRBD2. The CDR3 loop spans 15 amino acids. Germline lookup yields CDR1 MGHRA and CDR2 YSYEKL. V was pared by 0 bases and J by 0 bases, with 2 bases of the junction left unmatched. In DNA form, the CDR3 reads TGCGCCAGCAGCCAAGATCGGGACTACTCCTACGAGCAGTACTTC. Its translation is CASSQDRDYSYEQYF.

The chain joins TRBV7-9 to TRBJ1-1; D is uncertain. In germline, CDR1 is SEHNR, CDR2 FQNEAQ (reference sequence). The CDR3 is made up of 13 amino acids. V gave up 4 bases and J gave up 1 base, with 7 bases separating them. CDR3 protein: CASSSEWNTEAFF. The CDR3, as DNA: TGTGCCAGCAGCTCGGAGTGGAACACTGAAGCTTTCTTT.

This clone was detected once. This chain connects TRBV4-2 to TRBJ1-2; D is unclear. The CDR3 totals 15 residues. V was pared by 0 bases and J by 4 bases, with 12 bases between. Per the germline V gene, CDR1 is LGHNA and CDR2 is YNFKEQ. The CDR3 here is CASSQDWREVYGYTF. The CDR3 nucleotides read TGTGCCAGCAGCCAAGATTGGCGGGAGGTCTATGGCTACACCTTC.

The V call is TRBV6-6, the J call TRBJ2-5; the D gene is possibly TRBD1 (5 bases). The CDR3 loop spans 12 amino acids. V shed 5 bases and J shed 5 bases, with 9 bases lying between them. Per germline, CDR1 MNHNY and CDR2 SVGAGI (reference sequence). Here the CDR3 DNA reads TGTGCCAGCAGTCCCGACAGCGAGACCCAGTACTTC. Translation gives CASSPDSETQYF.

V and J are TRBV18 and TRBJ1-1; a possible D gene is TRBD1 (6 bases). The length of the CDR3 is 17 residues. In germline, CDR1 is KGHSH, CDR2 LQKENI. Trimming removed 2 bases from V and 0 bases from J, with 16 bases in between. The CDR3 is CASSPTFGQGLNTEAFF. CDR3 sequence (DNA): TGTGCCAGCTCACCAACCTTCGGGCAGGGGTTGAACACTGAAGCTTTCTTT.